A single sample is the source of the 9 T cell receptor beta chains below, sequenced in a study of shared clonotypes between healthy human individuals. The naive CD8 subset, CD45RO-negative cells positively selected for CCR7, excluded terminally differentiated effector memory CD45RA+ cells. Repertoires were generated with immunoSEQ multiplex PCR, while TCRdb's copy carries only in-frame clones and drops some. The repertoire includes 1.5 million to 2.5 million clones, about 95% of them detected once, and 0.95% to 1.5% sits in the top ten. The sequenced material came from naive CD8+ T cells sorted from blood. All receptors come from a man aged 18 to 29 in good health.

This chain links TRBV5-1 with TRBJ1-2, with D maybe TRBD1 (5 bases). The CDR3 contains 18 residues. V lost 0 bases to trimming and J lost 3 bases, with 21 bases between them. Per germline, CDR1 SGHRS and CDR2 YFSETQ. The CDR3 loop is CASSLGPDTGDLDYGYTF. The CDR3, as DNA: TGCGCCAGCAGCTTGGGGCCCGACACAGGAGACCTGGACTATGGCTACACCTTC.

V usage is TRBV19 and J usage is TRBJ2-3; no firm D call. Germline CDR1 and CDR2: LNHDA and SQIVND (reference sequence). The CDR3 contains 13 residues. Trimming took off 1 base at V and 3 bases at J, with 5 bases between the two ends. CDR3 bases: TGTGCCAGTAGTATAGCAGGTACAGATACGCAGTATTTT. This translates into CASSIAGTDTQYF.

The chain recombines TRBV4-1 with TRBJ2-1, with D uncertain. CDR1 and CDR2 (germline): MGHRA, YSYEKL. The CDR3 extends over 13 amino acids. Trimming took off 4 bases at V and 4 bases at J, with 8 bases between the two ends. DNA of the CDR3: TGCGCCAGCAGCCTCAGGATTTACAATGAGCAGTTCTTC. Translating it yields CASSLRIYNEQFF.

This sequence joins TRBV9 and TRBJ2-2; D gene uncertain. Trimming took off 9 bases at V and 6 bases at J, with 12 bases between the two ends. Germline V gene data show CDR1 as SGDLS and CDR2 as YYNGEE. The length of the CDR3 is 12 residues. The CDR3 here is CATGDVPGELFF. The DNA of the CDR3 is TGTGCCACTGGAGACGTTCCCGGGGAGCTGTTTTTT.

The chain combines TRBV30 with TRBJ2-7; 9 bases line up with TRBD1. Per germline, CDR1 GTSNPN and CDR2 SVGIG (reference sequence). Trimming took 0 bases from V and 5 from J; bases not matched to a gene: 8. The CDR3 length is 15 residues. CDR3 nucleotides: TGTGCCTGGAGTGTCTGGGACAGGGCCCGAAACGAGCAGTACTTC. It specifies CAWSVWDRARNEQYF.

This chain joins TRBV6-4 and TRBJ2-7, with 9 bases matching TRBD1. The CDR3 has 16 residues. V was pared by 3 bases and J by 4 bases, with 10 bases of the junction left unmatched. Germline V lookup: CDR1 MRHNA, CDR2 SNTAGT. CDR3 sequence reads: CASSERDRERSYEQYF. For the CDR3, the DNA is TGTGCCAGCAGTGAGCGGGACAGGGAAAGATCGTACGAGCAGTACTTC.

The chain recombines TRBV5-4 with TRBJ1-4; 9 bases are shared with TRBD1. Unmatched junction bases numbered 6, after V lost 4 bases and J lost 5 bases. This CDR3 has 15 residues. From germline, CDR1 is SGHNT and CDR2 YYREEE (reference sequence). In DNA form, the CDR3 reads TGTGCCAGCAGCCAGTCCGGGACAGGGAATGAAAAACTGTTTTTT. It yields the protein CASSQSGTGNEKLFF.

The genes are TRBV27 and TRBJ2-3; D not resolved. The CDR3 is made up of 14 amino acids. Germline CDR1 reads MNHEY; CDR2 reads SMNVEV (reference sequence). With 3 bases removed from V and 1 base from J, the gap between germline ends came to 8 bases. In DNA, the CDR3 is TGTGCCAGCAGTTTTACCACGGGCACAGATACGCAGTATTTT. It specifies CASSFTTGTDTQYF.

The CDR3 region is CASSMGKGPGYEQYF. In DNA form, the CDR3 reads TGTGCCAGTAGTATGGGAAAGGGCCCGGGCTACGAGCAGTACTTC. This chain links TRBV19 with TRBJ2-7; D remains unclear. V lost 3 bases to trimming and J lost 3 bases, with 15 bases between them. The germline V gene encodes CDR1 LNHDA and CDR2 SQIVND (reference sequence). The CDR3 spans 15 residues.